This T cell receptor (beta chain) was found in a study of blood T cell repertoires in COVID-19. Study at large: Collection of acute and convalescent COVID-19 samples took place in the United States, Italy and Spain. T cells, B-cell-depleted T cells, or PBMCs provided the cDNA or gDNA that served as material.

In the authors' workflow: Amplification from reference gene primers served as the basis for estimated nucleated cell counts. The assay was immunoSEQ multiplex PCR, and TCRdb's table has in-frame clones only and misses some. The V and J calls and the clone size are those of that table, but D and trimming were determined from the DNA. The sample yields approximately 74,000 clones, roughly 80% seen once. V was clipped by 4 bases and J by 5 bases; unmatched bases: 6. Germline-derived CDR1 and CDR2 are SGHTS and YDEGEE. The CDR3 loop spans 15 amino acids. The sequencing sample was made of peripheral blood. This TCR was recovered from a man aged 60-69 years with acute or convalescent COVID-19. The J gene is TRBJ2-5, the V gene TRBV5-8; 12 bases are a match to TRBD2. This CDR3 reads CASSRGLAGTETQYF. The CDR3 DNA sequence: TGTGCCAGCAGCAGGGGACTAGCGGGTACTGAGACCCAGTACTTC.